The 29 T cell receptor beta chains given below trace back to one sample, sequenced in a study of CD8 T cells in Susac syndrome. Reverse transcription of about 0.45 to 1 ug RNA was performed with random hexamers. One entry per CDR3 protein, called by TCRdb with MiXCR from the immunoSEQ multiplex PCR reads. The data show 300,000 or so distinct CDR3 sequences, around 92% seen once. Specimen: CD4+ T cells from PBMCs. The receptors come from a human donor with multiple sclerosis.

The chain carries TRBV4-2 and TRBJ1-6, with D possibly being TRBD1 (5 bases). Trimming left V 1 base short and J 8 bases short, with 12 bases between. This CDR3 is built from 15 residues. The germline V gene has CDR1 LGHNA and CDR2 YNFKEQ. CDR3 amino acids: CASSQGTGQDSPLHF. In DNA, the CDR3 is TGTGCCAGCAGCCAAGGAACGGGGCAAGATTCACCCCTCCACTTT.

V is TRBV28 and J is TRBJ2-7; D might be TRBD2 (7 bases). The germline V and J ends were trimmed by 10 bases and 7 bases, with 20 bases remaining between them. This CDR3 region has 13 residues. Germline V gene data show CDR1 as MDHEN and CDR2 as SYDVKM. CDR3 amino acids: CATFYGGAREQYF. As DNA, the CDR3 is TGTGCCACCTTCTATGGGGGGGCGAGAGAGCAGTACTTC.

The count of this clonotype is one. The chain links TRBV2 to TRBJ1-2; the match to TRBD1 covers 9 bases. V dropped 5 bases and J dropped 4; count of bases not matched to a gene: 5. Germline V lookup: CDR1 SNHLY, CDR2 FYNNEI. The CDR3 extends over 14 amino acids. DNA for the CDR3: TGTGCCAGCAGTAGAGGGACAGGGACCTATGGCTACACCTTC. Translated: CASSRGTGTYGYTF.

The chain joins TRBV20-1 to TRBJ2-1; perhaps TRBD2 as D (5 bases). Trimming took 0 bases from V and 4 from J, leaving 13 bases between them. The CDR3 consists of 15 residues. Germline V gene lookup returns CDR1 DFQATT and CDR2 SNEGSKA (reference sequence). The CDR3 loop is CSARDRRGIYNEQFF. DNA of the CDR3: TGCAGTGCTAGAGATCGACGGGGTATTTACAATGAGCAGTTCTTC.

This clonotype was seen a few times. The rearrangement joins TRBV7-9 to TRBJ1-2, with unresolved D. This CDR3 comprises 14 residues. Germline V CDR1 and CDR2: SEHNR, FQNEAQ (reference sequence). V lost 5 bases and J lost 2, with 12 bases in between. The CDR3 is CASSPRTANYGYTF. CDR3 DNA: TGTGCCAGCAGCCCTCGGACCGCCAACTATGGCTACACCTTC.

This clonotype was seen just once. The chain uses TRBV5-1 and TRBJ2-5, with D possibly being TRBD1 (6 bases). From germline, CDR1 is SGHRS and CDR2 YFSETQ. CDR3 length equals 16 residues. The V gene lost 5 bases and the J gene lost 1 base, with 18 bases spanning the gap. CDR3 coding DNA: TGCGCCAGCAGGCGCCCCTCCGGACAGTTCCAAGAGACCCAGTACTTC. Translation: CASRRPSGQFQETQYF.

The V and J genes are TRBV5-4 and TRBJ2-3, with 10 nucleotides matching TRBD1. Germline CDR1 reads SGHNT; CDR2 reads YYREEE (reference sequence). V shed 0 bases, J shed 1 base, and the junction held 5 bases outside the gene matches. This CDR3 comprises 17 residues. The CDR3, as DNA: TGTGCCAGCAGCTTGGGAGGAGGGACAGGGGGCACAGATACGCAGTATTTT. Protein: CASSLGGGTGGTDTQYF.

The chain links TRBV19 to TRBJ1-1; D gene unclear. V lost 6 bases and J 1 base, leaving 15 bases between the germline ends. The CDR3 runs to 15 residues. CDR1 is LNHDA, CDR2 SQIVND, per germline (reference sequence). The CDR3 spells CASRPVWTGNTEAFF. CDR3 nucleotide sequence: TGTGCCAGTAGGCCCGTCTGGACTGGGAACACTGAAGCTTTCTTT.

V and J are TRBV25-1 and TRBJ1-1; D remains ambiguous. The CDR3 extends over 13 amino acids. Trimming took 6 bases from V and 4 from J, leaving 12 bases between them. Germline loops: CDR1 MGHDK, CDR2 SYGVNS. The CDR3, as DNA: TGTGCCAGCAGCGAGCTCGACATCACTGAAGCTTTCTTT. Residues: CASSELDITEAFF.

This chain connects TRBV19 to TRBJ1-3; D remains unclear. This CDR3 contains 15 residues. CDR1 and CDR2 from the germline V gene are LNHDA and SQIVND (reference sequence). Trimming left V 6 bases short and J 2 bases short, with 14 bases between. For the CDR3, the DNA is TGTGCCAGTAGCCCCCTGAATGTTCCTGGAAACACCATATATTTT. This translates into CASSPLNVPGNTIYF.

This clonotype was seen more than once but under ten times. This rearrangement joins TRBV18 to TRBJ1-5, with TRBD1 as a possible D gene (5 bases). CDR1 and CDR2 from the germline V gene are KGHSH and LQKENI. The CDR3 runs to 16 residues. Trimming took off 3 bases at V and 1 base at J, with 13 bases between the two ends. CDR3 amino acids: CASSPSGGRSNQPQHF. The DNA of the CDR3 is TGTGCCAGCTCACCCTCGGGGGGGAGAAGCAATCAGCCCCAGCATTTT.

Turning to this clonotype: A junction boundary mismatches the germline segment, possibly from a read error. The J gene is TRBJ2-7, the V gene TRBV25-1, with 10 bases aligning to TRBD1. CDR1 is MGHDK and CDR2 is SYGVNS in the germline V gene. This CDR3 comprises 12 residues. The CDR3 loop reads CASSEGTGEVSF. The CDR3 DNA reads TGTGCCAGCAGTGAGGGGACAGGGGAGGTTAGCTTC.

The rearrangement links TRBV2 to TRBJ1-4; 8 nucleotides agree with TRBD1. CDR1 and CDR2 (germline): SNHLY, FYNNEI. The V segment lost 5 bases and the J segment 3 bases; nucleotides outside the gene matches: 2. CDR3 length: 14 amino acids. The CDR3, as DNA: TGTGCCAGCAGTTCGGACAGGGCTAATGAAAAACTGTTTTTT. As protein: CASSSDRANEKLFF.

The CDR3 DNA sequence: TGTGCCAGCAGCTTAGTTGACTACAGGGACGAGCAGTACTTC. It specifies CASSLVDYRDEQYF. The rearrangement joins TRBV7-9 to TRBJ2-7; TRBD1 is a possible D gene (6 bases). The CDR3 is 14 amino acids. From germline, CDR1 is SEHNR and CDR2 FQNEAQ (reference sequence). With 1 base removed from V and 5 bases from J, the gap between germline ends came to 12 bases.

The chain couples TRBV7-2 to TRBJ1-4; D is unclear. The CDR3 is made up of 15 amino acids. CDR1 is SGHTA and CDR2 is FQGNSA in the germline V gene. Deletions cut 5 bases from V and 4 bases from J, with 14 bases between. CDR3 protein: CASSRQLALNEKLFF. The CDR3 DNA reads as TGTGCCAGCAGCCGCCAATTGGCCCTTAATGAAAAACTGTTTTTT.

The V call is TRBV19, the J call TRBJ2-2, with D maybe TRBD1 (5 bases). From germline, CDR1 is LNHDA and CDR2 SQIVND (reference sequence). The CDR3 length is 15 residues. Deletions cut 4 bases from V and 4 bases from J, with 13 bases between. The CDR3: CASSSHQGSTGELFF. CDR3 sequence (DNA): TGTGCCAGTAGTAGCCATCAGGGTTCCACCGGGGAGCTGTTTTTT.

J is TRBJ1-1 and V is TRBV18, with D perhaps matching TRBD1 (5 bases). CDR3 length: 14 amino acids. V was trimmed by 4 bases and J by 1 base, leaving 10 bases between them. The germline gives CDR1 KGHSH, CDR2 LQKENI. The CDR3 loop is CASSRDYPNTEAFF. The CDR3 bases are TGTGCCAGCTCACGGGACTATCCGAACACTGAAGCTTTCTTT.

J is TRBJ2-1 and V is TRBV7-2; 8 nucleotides match TRBD2. Trimming at V came to 2 bases and at J to 8 bases, leaving 8 bases not matched to a gene. Germline V gene lookup returns CDR1 SGHTA and CDR2 FQGNSA. The CDR3 runs to 15 residues. CDR3 loop: CASSLSSGSQDEQFF. As DNA, the CDR3 is TGTGCCAGCAGCTTATCGAGCGGGAGTCAGGATGAGCAGTTCTTC.

The V gene is TRBV10-3, the J gene TRBJ1-4; D might be TRBD1 (6 bases). This CDR3 region has 13 residues. V lost 2 bases and J lost 8, with 9 bases in between. From germline, CDR1 is ENHRY and CDR2 SYGVKD. The CDR3 nucleotides are TGTGCCATCAGTGAGCGACAGGAGGAAAAACTGTTTTTT. It is translated as CAISERQEEKLFF.

This clonotype occurred once. The J gene is TRBJ2-3, the V gene TRBV5-1; TRBD2 is a possible D gene (6 bases). V gave up 1 base and J gave up 3 bases, with 15 bases separating them. Germline V gene lookup returns CDR1 SGHRS and CDR2 YFSETQ. This CDR3 is 16 amino acids long. The CDR3 sequence is CASSLTLARGTDTQYF. The DNA for the CDR3 is TGCGCCAGCAGCTTGACCCTAGCGCGAGGTACAGATACGCAGTATTTT.

Concerning this clonotype itself: Germline and junction disagree at one end, which may indicate a read error. The chain carries TRBV29-1 and TRBJ2-7; no firm D call. CDR3 length equals 11 residues. CDR1 is SQVTM, CDR2 ANQGSEA, per germline. The CDR3 sequence is CSVSAGNERYF. In DNA form, the CDR3 reads TGCAGCGTTTCGGCCGGAAACGAGCGGTACTTC.

The chain has TRBV3-1 and TRBJ2-3, with D perhaps being TRBD1 or TRBD2 (5 bases each). The germline V gene encodes CDR1 LGHDT and CDR2 YNNKEL (reference sequence). V was shortened by 6 bases and J by 7 bases, with 23 bases between the two germline ends. CDR3 length equals 16 residues. The CDR3 DNA reads as TGTGCCAGCAGGAACAGAGGGGCGCAGGGCCACAATACGCAGTATTTT. Its translation is CASRNRGAQGHNTQYF.

This rearrangement joins TRBV5-5 to TRBJ2-5; 7 nucleotides align to TRBD2. Germline CDR1 SGHKS, CDR2 YYEKEE (reference sequence). The CDR3 sequence is 16 residues long. V was clipped by 1 base and J by 0 bases; unmatched bases: 6. The CDR3 DNA reads TGTGCCAGCAGCTTGAACCTAGCGGCGTACCAAGAGACCCAGTACTTC. Encoded protein: CASSLNLAAYQETQYF.

The chain joins TRBV11-2 to TRBJ2-3; 13 bases map to TRBD2. Per germline, CDR1 SGHAT and CDR2 FQNNGV. Germline trimming cut 5 bases from V and 4 bases from J; bases unmatched to any gene: 3. This CDR3 is 15 amino acids long. CDR3 residues: CASSTGLAGPDTQYF. The CDR3 region has the DNA TGTGCCAGCAGCACGGGACTAGCGGGACCAGATACGCAGTATTTT.

The CDR3 nucleotides are TGTGCCAGCAGGTACCAACAGGGCCTACCCCACTACGAGCAGTACTTC. This translates into CASRYQQGLPHYEQYF. The chain uses TRBV6-5 and TRBJ2-7; the D gene is possibly TRBD1 (6 bases). Trimming shortened V by 6 bases and J by 3 bases, and 21 bases separated the two germline ends. CDR1 and CDR2 from the germline V gene are MNHEY and SVGAGI. The CDR3 is 16 residues long.

V usage is TRBV19 and J usage is TRBJ1-1, with 8 positions matching TRBD1. CDR1 and CDR2 from the germline V gene are LNHDA and SQIVND (reference sequence). The V segment lost 3 bases and the J segment 1 base; nucleotides outside the gene matches: 4. This CDR3 is built from 15 residues. The CDR3 coding sequence is TGTGCCAGTAGTATCACCGGGACAGGGAACACTGAAGCTTTCTTT. Protein sequence: CASSITGTGNTEAFF.

The chain has TRBV6-2 or TRBV6-3 and TRBJ1-5, with D tentatively TRBD1 (5 bases). Germline V gene sequence: CDR1 MNHEY, CDR2 SVGEGT. V lost 5 bases, J lost 3 bases, and 11 bases lay in between. CDR3 length: 14 amino acids. CDR3 loop: CASSLRQLNQPQHF. The CDR3 DNA is TGTGCCAGCAGTCTTCGACAGCTCAATCAGCCCCAGCATTTT.

The CDR3 coding sequence is TGTGCCAGTAGTATAGCAGAAAACCCAGGGGGAACCGGGGAGCTGTTTTTT. This translates into CASSIAENPGGTGELFF. The rearrangement links TRBV19 to TRBJ2-2; 7 nucleotides align to TRBD1. The junction had 10 bases not matched to a gene; V was cut back by 1 base and J by 5 bases. Germline loops: CDR1 LNHDA, CDR2 SQIVND (reference sequence). This CDR3 contains 17 residues.

CDR3 nucleotides: TGCAGTGCTCACGACAGGGTCGGCCAAGAGACCCAGTACTTC. Translated, it gives CSAHDRVGQETQYF. The chain recombines TRBV20-1 with TRBJ2-5; 7 bases are shared with TRBD1. This CDR3 has 14 residues. Trimming cost V 5 bases and J 1 base; bases outside gene matches: 7. Germline V CDR1 and CDR2: DFQATT, SNEGSKA (reference sequence).